The 23 T cell receptor beta chains given below trace back to one sample, sequenced in a study of human T cells and chemical hapten exposure. TCRdb re-called the RACE reads with MiXCR, one entry per CDR3 protein. Seen here are about 51,000 distinct CDR3 sequences, roughly 9.9% observed once, and the top ten hold 11% to 15%. The sample's time point: pre-sensitization, week 0. Described treatment: therapeutic diphenylcyclopropenone sensitization with weekly scalp DPC. This specimen consisted of whole blood, obtained in connection with sensitization to the hapten diphenylcyclopropenone (DPC). These receptors came from a woman in her thirties or forties with alopecia areata. Some clones in this sample may be carry-over from other donors' samples.

This clonotype came up many times. The rearrangement links TRBV7-3 to TRBJ2-1; TRBD2 matches at 11 bases. CDR3 size: 14 residues. Germline CDR1 is SGHTA and CDR2 is FQGTGA. Trimming removed 3 bases from V and 8 bases from J; junction bases left unmatched: 3. CDR3 nucleotide sequence: TGTGCCAGCAGCTTTAGCGGGGGGGCCGATGAGCAGTTCTTC. It yields the protein CASSFSGGADEQFF.

In its sample, this clonotype was seen many times. This chain links TRBV5-5 with TRBJ1-2, with D possibly matching TRBD1 (6 bases). The CDR3 consists of 14 residues. V lost 2 bases and J lost 1, with 9 bases in between. The germline V gene encodes CDR1 SGHKS and CDR2 YYEKEE (reference sequence). The CDR3 bases are TGTGCCAGCAGCTTCCAGGGGCTTAACTATGGCTACACCTTC. This translates into CASSFQGLNYGYTF.

The chain couples TRBV28 to TRBJ2-2; D call uncertain. V was cut by 5 bases and J by 4 bases, with 8 bases left in between. There are 13 residues in the CDR3. Germline values: CDR1 MDHEN, CDR2 SYDVKM. The CDR3 loop is CASSPRRTGELFF. The CDR3 nucleotides read TGTGCCAGCAGTCCCCGGCGCACCGGGGAGCTGTTTTTT.

This clonotype has a handful of counts. This rearrangement joins TRBV12-3 or TRBV12-4 to TRBJ2-3; 10 bases line up with TRBD1. Trimming cost V 5 bases and J 5 bases; bases outside gene matches: 4. There are 14 residues in the CDR3. CDR3: CASSAGQGGDTQYF. The CDR3 coding sequence is TGTGCCAGCAGTGCTGGACAGGGGGGAGATACGCAGTATTTT.

In its sample, this clonotype was seen many times. The V gene is TRBV4-1, the J gene TRBJ2-2, with 7 bases matching TRBD2. The V gene's germline CDR1 is MGHRA and CDR2 YSYEKL. Germline trimming cut 6 bases from V and 3 bases from J; bases unmatched to any gene: 4. The CDR3 is 14 residues long. The CDR3 sequence: CASSRGEDTGELFF. CDR3 bases: TGCGCCAGCAGTCGGGGGGAGGACACCGGGGAGCTGTTTTTT.

This clonotype occurred many times. The chain is built from TRBV12-3 or TRBV12-4 and TRBJ2-2; D is unclear. Trimming left V 5 bases short and J 4 bases short, with 8 bases between. CDR3 length equals 13 residues. CDR3 protein: CASSLDSTGELFF. The CDR3 bases are TGTGCCAGCAGTCTTGATTCCACCGGGGAGCTGTTTTTT.

This clonotype was observed a handful of times. This sequence joins TRBV7-2 and TRBJ2-2; 7 bases map to TRBD1. In germline, CDR1 is SGHTA, CDR2 FQGNSA. Trimming removed 6 bases from V and 1 base from J; junction bases left unmatched: 5. CDR3 length: 15 amino acids. CDR3 in DNA: TGTGCCAGCAGTTCTCGACAGGGGAACACCGGGGAGCTGTTTTTT. Amino acids: CASSSRQGNTGELFF.

The rearrangement joins TRBV3-1 to TRBJ2-1; D is possibly TRBD1 (5 bases). V was shortened by 4 bases and J by 10 bases, with 11 bases between the two germline ends. CDR3 length: 12 residues. CDR1 is LGHDT and CDR2 is YNNKEL in the germline V gene (reference sequence). CDR3 in amino acids: CASSLGVREQFF. CDR3 bases: TGTGCCAGCAGCCTAGGGGTCCGCGAGCAGTTCTTC.

This clonotype was seen a single time. This rearrangement joins TRBV6-1 to TRBJ2-7; D uncertain. Deletions cut 3 bases from V and 3 bases from J, with 0 bases between. This CDR3 contains 10 residues. Germline V gene sequence: CDR1 MNHNS, CDR2 SASEGT. CDR3 residues: CASSDYEQYF. The DNA of the CDR3 is TGTGCCAGCAGTGACTACGAGCAGTACTTC.

The chain employs TRBV27 and TRBJ2-7; 8 bases map to TRBD1. The CDR3 sequence is 15 residues long. CDR1 and CDR2 from the germline V gene are MNHEY and SMNVEV (reference sequence). After removal of 8 bases from V and 4 bases from J, the junction contained 13 bases not matched to a gene. The DNA for the CDR3 is TGTGCCAGCGCCGGACAGGGAAGAAGTGGTTACGAGCAGTACTTC. It codes for CASAGQGRSGYEQYF.

This clonotype has more than one count but fewer than ten. The V call is TRBV7-9, the J call TRBJ2-7; D remains unclear. V shed 2 bases and J shed 5 bases, with 7 bases lying between them. Germline-derived CDR1 and CDR2 are SEHNR and FQNEAQ (reference sequence). This CDR3 has 12 residues. CDR3 residues: CASSLLADEQYF. CDR3 DNA: TGTGCCAGCAGCTTATTAGCAGACGAGCAGTACTTC.

This clonotype has more than one count but fewer than ten. The J gene is TRBJ2-1, the V gene TRBV7-9; 11 nucleotides match TRBD2. The CDR3 sequence is 14 residues long. CDR1 is SEHNR and CDR2 is FQNEAQ in the germline V gene (reference sequence). With V trimmed by 8 bases and J by 5 bases, 5 bases remained unmatched. CDR3 residues: CASWNSGGDNEQFF. CDR3 in DNA: TGTGCCAGCTGGAATAGCGGGGGGGACAATGAGCAGTTCTTC.

V is TRBV11-2 and J is TRBJ2-3, with 10 bases identical to TRBD2. CDR1 and CDR2 from the germline V gene are SGHAT and FQNNGV. V trimming: 5 bases; J trimming: 2 bases; junction bases outside the gene matches: 7. CDR3 length: 16 residues. CDR3 DNA sequence: TGTGCCAGCAGCCCACGACTAGCGGGCGACACAGATACGCAGTATTTT. Its protein is CASSPRLAGDTDTQYF.

This chain joins TRBV16 and TRBJ1-4; 12 nucleotides match TRBD1. The length of the CDR3 is 15 residues. J gave up 8 bases and V 4 bases, and 5 bases lay outside the gene matches. Germline CDR1 is KGHSY and CDR2 is FQNENV. The CDR3 DNA is TGTGCCAGCAGCCCTAGGGACAGGGGGCGCGAAAAACTGTTTTTT. Protein: CASSPRDRGREKLFF. The whole variable domain, filled in from reference TRBV16 and TRBJ1-4, reads GEEVAQTPKHLVRGEGQKAKLYCAPIKGHSYVFWYQQVLKNEFKFLISFQNENVFDETGMPKERFSAKCLPNSPCSLEIQATKLEDSAVYFCASSPRDRGREKLFFGSGTQLSVL.

This clonotype has a count of ten or more. This chain connects TRBV18 to TRBJ2-3, with a possible D match to TRBD2 (6 bases). Germline-derived CDR1 and CDR2 are KGHSH and LQKENI. Trimming shortened V by 1 base and J by 4 bases, and 12 bases separated the two germline ends. This CDR3 has 15 amino acids. The CDR3 reads CASSPRATGADTQYF. The DNA of the CDR3 is TGTGCCAGCTCACCACGGGCTACGGGGGCAGATACGCAGTATTTT.

Of note for this clonotype: The DNA is omitted, as the CDR3 cannot be located on it reliably, and the CDR3 follows TCRdb's listing. V is TRBV27 and J is TRBJ2-7; the table assigns TRBD1, which was not confirmed against the DNA. Germline V gene sequence: CDR1 MNHEY, CDR2 SMNVEV (reference sequence). The CDR3 has 16 residues if both end residues are counted. The chain's CDR3 is CASTSGGQASRYEQYF.

CDR3 region: CASSPLRRGNTGELFF. The CDR3 bases are TGCGCCAGCAGCCCCCTCCGACGAGGTAACACCGGGGAGCTGTTTTTT. The chain links TRBV4-1 to TRBJ2-2; no definite D call. CDR3 length: 16 residues. Trimming cost V 4 bases and J 2 bases, with 14 bases left between them. In germline, CDR1 is MGHRA, CDR2 YSYEKL.

This clonotype was seen many times. The CDR3 region is CASSRWEDSPLHF. The CDR3 DNA sequence: TGTGCCAGCAGTAGGTGGGAAGATTCACCCCTCCACTTT. The V and J genes are TRBV7-9 and TRBJ1-6; D is uncertain. V was shortened by 6 bases and J by 8 bases, with 11 bases between the two germline ends. This CDR3 region has 13 residues. The germline V gene has CDR1 SEHNR and CDR2 FQNEAQ (reference sequence).

Turning to this clonotype: This may come from a read error, since a much larger clone is one base off. V is TRBV6-2 or TRBV6-3 and J is TRBJ1-5, with D possibly being TRBD1 (6 bases). Germline V gene lookup returns CDR1 MNHEY and CDR2 SVGEGT. V dropped 5 bases and J dropped 0 bases, with 11 bases sitting between them. The length of the CDR3 is 15 residues. Here the CDR3 reads CASSRQDYSNQPQHF. As DNA, the CDR3 is TGTGCCAGCAGTCGACAGGATTATAGCAATCAGCCCCAGCATTTT.

The chain employs TRBV20-1 and TRBJ2-1, with 7 bases aligning to TRBD2. The germline CDR1 and CDR2 sequences are DFQATT and SNEGSKA (reference sequence). CDR3 length: 12 amino acids. The CDR3 sequence is CSHAGAYNEQFF. The CDR3 DNA reads as TGCAGCCACGCGGGGGCCTACAATGAGCAGTTCTTC.

In this sample, this clonotype turned up many times. The chain recombines TRBV7-3 with TRBJ2-1, with TRBD1 matching 7 bases. Germline-derived CDR1 and CDR2 are SGHTA and FQGTGA. The CDR3 length is 13 residues. V trimming: 1 base; J trimming: 6 bases; junction bases outside the gene matches: 0. The CDR3 loop reads CASSLNRGNEQFF. CDR3 sequence (DNA): TGTGCCAGCAGCTTAAACAGGGGCAATGAGCAGTTCTTC.

This clonotype has just a few counts. The chain is built from TRBV5-1 and TRBJ2-5, with TRBD2 matching over 7 bases. The CDR3 is made up of 15 amino acids. V dropped 4 bases and J dropped 1; count of bases not matched to a gene: 7. The V gene's germline CDR1 is SGHRS and CDR2 YFSETQ. CDR3 bases: TGCGCCAGCAGCCACACCGGGACTACCCAAGAGACCCAGTACTTC. It specifies CASSHTGTTQETQYF.

Only a few counts were recorded for this clonotype. The chain is built from TRBV5-4 and TRBJ1-1; TRBD1 might be the D (6 bases). Trimming left V 3 bases short and J 2 bases short, with 14 bases between. CDR3 length: 15 amino acids. Germline-derived CDR1 and CDR2 are SGHNT and YYREEE (reference sequence). CDR3 in amino acids: CASSSGAAGNTEAFF. As DNA, the CDR3 is TGTGCCAGCAGCTCAGGGGCCGCCGGAAACACTGAAGCTTTCTTT.